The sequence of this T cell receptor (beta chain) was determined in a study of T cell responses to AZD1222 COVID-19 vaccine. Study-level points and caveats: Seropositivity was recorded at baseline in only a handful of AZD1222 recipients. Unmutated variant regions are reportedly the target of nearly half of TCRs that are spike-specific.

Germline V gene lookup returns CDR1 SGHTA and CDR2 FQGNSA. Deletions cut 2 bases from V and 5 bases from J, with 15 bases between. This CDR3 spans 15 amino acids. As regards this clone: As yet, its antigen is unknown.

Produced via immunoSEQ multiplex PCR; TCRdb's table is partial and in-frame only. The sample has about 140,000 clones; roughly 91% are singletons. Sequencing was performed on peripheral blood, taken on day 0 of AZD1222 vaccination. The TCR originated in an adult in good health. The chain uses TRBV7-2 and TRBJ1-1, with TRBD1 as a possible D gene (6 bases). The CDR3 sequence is CASSLRQFQGTEAFF. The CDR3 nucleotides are TGTGCCAGCAGCTTAAGGCAATTTCAGGGGACTGAAGCTTTCTTT.